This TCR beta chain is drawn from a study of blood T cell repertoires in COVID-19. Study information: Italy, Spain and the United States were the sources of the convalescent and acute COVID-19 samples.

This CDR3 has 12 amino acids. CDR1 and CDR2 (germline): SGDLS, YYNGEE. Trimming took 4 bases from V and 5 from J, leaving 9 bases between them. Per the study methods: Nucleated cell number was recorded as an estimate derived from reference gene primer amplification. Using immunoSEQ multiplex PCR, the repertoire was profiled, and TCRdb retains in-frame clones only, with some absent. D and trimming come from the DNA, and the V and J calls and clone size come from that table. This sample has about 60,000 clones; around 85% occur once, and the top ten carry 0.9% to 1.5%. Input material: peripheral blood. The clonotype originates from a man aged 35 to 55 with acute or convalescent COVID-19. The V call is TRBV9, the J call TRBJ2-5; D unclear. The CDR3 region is CASSPRSETQYF. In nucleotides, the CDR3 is TGTGCCAGCAGCCCCCGGTCCGAGACCCAGTACTTC.